Presented here are 27 T cell receptor beta chains from one specimen sequenced in a study of shared clonotypes between healthy human individuals. The naive CD8 subset, CD45RO-negative cells positively selected for CCR7, excluded terminally differentiated effector memory CD45RA+ cells. The table came from immunoSEQ multiplex PCR; TCRdb's copy has only in-frame clones and leaves some out. This table has about 680,000 clones, roughly 94% appearing once. Material: naive CD8+ T cells sorted from blood. Receptors originate from a man aged 25-45 years in good health.

The J gene is TRBJ2-1, the V gene TRBV10-1; D gene unclear. This CDR3 is 16 amino acids long. Between the trimmed V and J ends, which lost 0 bases and 3 bases, there was a span of 12 bases. Germline V lookup: CDR1 WNHNN, CDR2 SYGVQD (reference sequence). CDR3: CASSESRPAFYNEQFF. The CDR3 DNA sequence: TGCGCCAGCAGTGAGTCTAGGCCGGCCTTCTACAATGAGCAGTTCTTC.

The genes are TRBV6-5 and TRBJ2-1, with 7 nucleotides matching TRBD2. J was trimmed by 10 bases and V by 0 bases; bases with no gene match: 6. This CDR3 spans 14 amino acids. Germline assignment: CDR1 MNHEY and CDR2 SVGAGI. In DNA form, the CDR3 reads TGTGCCAGCAGTTACTCGTGGGGGGGTCGGGAGCAGTTCTTC. Protein: CASSYSWGGREQFF.

V gene TRBV13 combines with J gene TRBJ2-7, with D uncertain. Per the germline V gene, CDR1 is PRHDT and CDR2 is FYEKMQ (reference sequence). The CDR3 runs 14 residues. V dropped 5 bases and J dropped 7 bases, with 18 bases sitting between them. Here the CDR3 reads CASSHSSVTQEQYF. As DNA, the CDR3 is TGTGCCAGCAGCCACTCGTCGGTAACTCAAGAGCAGTACTTC.

Points on this clone: A read error may produce the germline difference seen at one junction end. The gene calls are TRBV2 and TRBJ2-7; 9 bases fit TRBD1. CDR1 is SNHLY and CDR2 is FYNNEI in the germline V gene. CDR3 size: 15 residues. The CDR3 loop reads CASSSGTGPIPFNLF. The CDR3, as DNA: TGTGCCAGCAGTTCCGGGACAGGGCCCATCCCTTTCAACCTTTTC. Variable domain in full (rest from reference TRBV2 and TRBJ2-7): EPEVTQTPSHQVTQMGQEVILRCVPISNHLYFYWYRQILGQKVEFLVSFYNNEISEKSEIFDDQFSVERPDGSNFTLKIRSTKLEDSAMYFCASSSGTGPIPFNLFGPGTRLTVT.

This rearrangement joins TRBV18 to TRBJ2-7, with 7 bases fitting TRBD1. J was trimmed by 1 base and V by 0 bases; bases with no gene match: 12. The length of the CDR3 is 18 residues. Germline V gene lookup returns CDR1 KGHSH and CDR2 LQKENI. The CDR3 nucleotides are TGTGCCAGCTCACCACCGTTGGGCAGACGACAGGGATCCTACGAGCAGTACTTC. This sequence encodes CASSPPLGRRQGSYEQYF.

J is TRBJ2-1 and V is TRBV15, with D unresolved. Germline CDR1 LNHNV, CDR2 YYDKDF (reference sequence). V lost 3 bases and J lost 4, with 13 bases in between. The CDR3 loop spans 15 amino acids. The CDR3, as DNA: TGTGCCACCAGCAGTCTTCCCCTGGGATACAATGAGCAGTTCTTC. Encoded protein: CATSSLPLGYNEQFF.

A remark on this clone: One end of the junction does not line up with germline, which may come from a read error. The chain recombines TRBV25-1 with TRBJ2-7; 9 bases fit TRBD1. CDR1 is MGHDK, CDR2 SYGVNS, per germline. CDR3 length equals 14 residues. The CDR3: CASSSPWTGEEPYF. Here the CDR3 DNA reads TGTGCCAGCAGTTCGCCCTGGACAGGGGAAGAGCCGTACTTC.

The chain uses TRBV11-2 and TRBJ1-3; maybe TRBD1 (5 bases). The CDR3 length is 12 residues. V dropped 9 bases and J dropped 3 bases, with 9 bases sitting between them. CDR1 SGHAT and CDR2 FQNNGV come from the germline V gene. CDR3 residues: CASQGGGNTIYF. DNA of the CDR3: TGTGCCAGTCAGGGAGGTGGAAACACCATATATTTT.

The rearrangement joins TRBV5-1 to TRBJ2-7, with TRBD1 as a possible D gene (7 bases). The CDR3 has 13 residues. V shed 7 bases and J shed 7 bases, with 18 bases lying between them. Germline values: CDR1 SGHRS, CDR2 YFSETQ. The DNA for the CDR3 is TGCGCCAGCCGGGACAGTGGTCGGGGGGAGCAGTACTTC. Translated, it gives CASRDSGRGEQYF.

Concerning this clone: With only one base between it and a far larger clone, this is likely a read error. The rearrangement joins TRBV6-1 to TRBJ1-5; D is uncertain. CDR3 length: 14 residues. Trimming stripped 6 bases from V and 10 bases from J, with 19 bases between. In germline, CDR1 is MNHNS, CDR2 SASEGT. CDR3 nucleotides: TGTGCCAGCAGCGACACTGCGGCAACCAGCCCCCAGCATTTT. Encoded protein: CASSDTAATSPQHF.

This clone was picked up one time. The V call is TRBV4-3, the J call TRBJ2-6; TRBD2 agrees at 10 bases. The trim removed 7 bases at V and 2 bases at J, leaving 8 bases unmatched. In germline, CDR1 is LGHNA, CDR2 YSLEER. This CDR3 is built from 17 residues. The chain's CDR3 is CASTKGTSETGANVLTF. The CDR3 nucleotides read TGCGCCAGCACGAAAGGGACTAGCGAGACTGGGGCCAACGTCCTGACTTTC.

CDR3 loop: CASSSFRGQESVTEAFF. The CDR3 DNA reads TGTGCCAGCAGCTCCTTTAGGGGCCAGGAGAGCGTCACTGAAGCTTTCTTT. The chain joins TRBV7-8 to TRBJ1-1, with D possibly matching TRBD1 (5 bases). CDR1 is SGHVS and CDR2 is FQNEAQ in the germline V gene. This CDR3 has 17 amino acids. V was shortened by 4 bases and J by 4 bases, with 22 bases between the two germline ends. The whole variable domain, filled in from reference TRBV7-8 and TRBJ1-1, reads GAGVSQSPRYKVAKRGQDVALRCDPISGHVSLFWYQQALGQGPEFLTYFQNEAQLDKSGLPSDRFFAERPEGSVSTLKIQRTQQEDSAVYLCASSSFRGQESVTEAFFGQGTRLTVV.

This rearrangement joins TRBV4-3 to TRBJ2-3; unclear D gene. The CDR3 totals 15 residues. Trimming stripped 0 bases from V and 3 bases from J, with 10 bases between. The germline CDR1 and CDR2 sequences are LGHNA and YSLEER. The CDR3 sequence: CASSQELGTTDTQYF. For the CDR3, the DNA is TGCGCCAGCAGCCAAGAGTTGGGCACTACAGATACGCAGTATTTT.

The chain combines TRBV28 with TRBJ2-7; D gene unclear. CDR1 is MDHEN and CDR2 is SYDVKM in the germline V gene. The CDR3 covers 14 residues. Between the trimmed V and J ends, which lost 8 bases and 1 base, there was a span of 15 bases. CDR3 region: CASGNRAKSYEQYF. As DNA, the CDR3 is TGTGCCAGCGGAAATAGAGCGAAATCCTACGAGCAGTACTTC.

V usage is TRBV25-1 and J usage is TRBJ2-5; D is possibly TRBD2 (6 bases). Germline V CDR1 and CDR2: MGHDK, SYGVNS. The CDR3 has 13 amino acids. Trimming cost V 1 base and J 5 bases, with 8 bases left between them. CDR3 nucleotides: TGTGCCAGCAGTGAATGGGGGGAGGAGACCCAGTACTTC. This translates into CASSEWGEETQYF.

This clone was counted once. CDR3 residues: CASSPNQRQTYEQYF. The CDR3 region has the DNA TGTGCCAGCAGTCCCAACCAACGGCAGACCTACGAGCAGTACTTC. The rearrangement uses TRBV27 and TRBJ2-7; D remains ambiguous. V was trimmed by 5 bases and J by 2 bases, leaving 16 bases between them. This CDR3 has 15 amino acids. CDR1 is MNHEY, CDR2 SMNVEV, per germline (reference sequence).

J is TRBJ2-1 and V is TRBV27, with TRBD2 identical over 10 bases. This CDR3 is built from 16 residues. Germline trimming cut 7 bases from V and 3 bases from J; bases unmatched to any gene: 9. Germline assignment: CDR1 MNHEY and CDR2 SMNVEV (reference sequence). CDR3: CASTQGGLAVYNEQFF. Here the CDR3 DNA reads TGTGCCAGCACCCAAGGCGGACTAGCGGTCTACAATGAGCAGTTCTTC.

The chain joins TRBV7-2 to TRBJ2-6; 9 bases match TRBD1. Germline values: CDR1 SGHTA, CDR2 FQGNSA. The V gene end was trimmed by 5 bases and the J gene end by 0 bases; junction bases not matched to a gene: 8. This CDR3 contains 18 residues. Here the CDR3 DNA reads TGTGCCAGCAGCGCTACAGGGGGCGCCCTCTCTGGGGCCAACGTCCTGACTTTC. This gives the protein CASSATGGALSGANVLTF.

The CDR3 nucleotides are TGTGCCAGCAGTAAACGGTGGGAGACCCAGTACTTC. Its protein is CASSKRWETQYF. The chain uses TRBV6-1 and TRBJ2-5; D ambiguous. V lost 5 bases and J lost 5, with 9 bases in between. Per the germline V gene, CDR1 is MNHNS and CDR2 is SASEGT. The CDR3 spans 12 residues.

This clone was recorded only once. The rearrangement uses TRBV7-9 and TRBJ2-5, with 7 bases fitting TRBD2. The J call is in doubt because the DNA end fits TRBJ2-7 better. The germline CDR1 and CDR2 sequences are SEHNR and FQNEAQ (reference sequence). CDR3 length: 14 amino acids. The CDR3 coding sequence is TGTGCCAGCAGCTCCGGACTAGGTTTGGTCGAGCAGTACTTC. This gives the protein CASSSGLGLVEQYF.

The chain has TRBV27 and TRBJ2-5; D assignment may be TRBD1 or TRBD2 (7 bases each). Deletions cut 5 bases from V and 2 bases from J, with 15 bases between. Per the germline V gene, CDR1 is MNHEY and CDR2 is SMNVEV (reference sequence). This CDR3 contains 15 residues. CDR3 region: CASSSGTELQETQYF. CDR3 sequence (DNA): TGTGCCAGCAGTAGCGGGACAGAGCTACAAGAGACCCAGTACTTC.

V usage is TRBV28 and J usage is TRBJ2-2; a weak D match, TRBD1 (6 bases). The germline V and J ends were trimmed by 8 bases and 6 bases, with 19 bases remaining between them. This CDR3 comprises 15 residues. Germline values: CDR1 MDHEN, CDR2 SYDVKM. The CDR3 sequence: CASLKGNRDAGELFF. CDR3 nucleotide sequence: TGTGCCAGCTTAAAAGGGAACAGGGACGCCGGGGAGCTGTTTTTT.

The V gene is TRBV7-9, the J gene TRBJ2-2, with D perhaps matching TRBD1 (6 bases). Germline loops: CDR1 SEHNR, CDR2 FQNEAQ (reference sequence). The CDR3 extends over 16 amino acids. V was cut by 8 bases and J by 1 base, with 17 bases left in between. CDR3 in DNA: TGTGCCAGCTTCCAATGGGGGCAGGAGAACACCGGGGAGCTGTTTTTT. Translated, it gives CASFQWGQENTGELFF.

The V and J genes are TRBV11-2 and TRBJ2-1; D gene ambiguous. This CDR3 is built from 15 residues. V was clipped by 1 base and J by 0 bases, with 7 bases between them. Germline assignment: CDR1 SGHAT and CDR2 FQNNGV. The CDR3 spells CASSLGWSSYNEQFF. As DNA, the CDR3 is TGTGCCAGCAGCTTAGGGTGGAGCTCCTACAATGAGCAGTTCTTC. The whole variable domain, remainder taken from reference TRBV11-2 and TRBJ2-1, is EAGVAQSPRYKIIEKRQSVAFWCNPISGHATLYWYQQILGQGPKLLIQFQNNGVVDDSQLPKDRFSAERLKGVDSTLKIQPAKLEDSAVYLCASSLGWSSYNEQFFGPGTRLTVL.

As DNA, the CDR3 is TGTGCCAGCAGCTCGAGGACAGGGGTTGTCTATGGCTACACCTTC. Translating it yields CASSSRTGVVYGYTF. The chain carries TRBV11-2 and TRBJ1-2; 9 nucleotides line up with TRBD1. Germline assignment: CDR1 SGHAT and CDR2 FQNNGV. The CDR3 length is 15 residues. After removal of 4 bases from V and 4 bases from J, the junction contained 7 bases not matched to a gene.

The chain combines TRBV5-4 with TRBJ1-1, with D possibly matching TRBD1 (5 bases). The V end was cut by 4 bases, the J end by 1 base, with 11 bases between. CDR1 and CDR2 (germline): SGHNT, YYREEE (reference sequence). The CDR3 is 14 residues long. Here the CDR3 DNA reads TGTGCCAGCAGCCCGCATACAGGGAACACTGAAGCTTTCTTT. Its protein is CASSPHTGNTEAFF.

The chain recombines TRBV7-6 with TRBJ2-7; D unresolved. V was shortened by 1 base and J by 7 bases, with 11 bases between the two germline ends. CDR3 length equals 13 residues. The germline CDR1 and CDR2 sequences are SGHVS and FNYEAQ. CDR3 DNA sequence: TGTGCCAGCAGCTTAGTCCAGACAAGGGAGCAGTACTTC. It translates to CASSLVQTREQYF.